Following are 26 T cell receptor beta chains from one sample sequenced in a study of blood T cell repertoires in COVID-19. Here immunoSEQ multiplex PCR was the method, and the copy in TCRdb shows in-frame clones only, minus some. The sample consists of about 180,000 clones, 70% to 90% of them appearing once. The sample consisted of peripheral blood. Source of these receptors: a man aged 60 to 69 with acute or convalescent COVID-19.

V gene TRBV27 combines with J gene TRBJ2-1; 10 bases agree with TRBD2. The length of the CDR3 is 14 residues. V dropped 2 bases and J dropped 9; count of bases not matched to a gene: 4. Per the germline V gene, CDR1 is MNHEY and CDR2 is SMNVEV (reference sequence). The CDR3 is CASSLASGSVEQFF. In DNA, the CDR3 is TGTGCCAGCAGTTTAGCTAGCGGGAGCGTTGAGCAGTTCTTC.

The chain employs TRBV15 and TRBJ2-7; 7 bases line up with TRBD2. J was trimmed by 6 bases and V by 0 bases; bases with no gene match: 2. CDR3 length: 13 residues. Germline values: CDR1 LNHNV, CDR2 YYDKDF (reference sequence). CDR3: CATSRDGGGEQYF. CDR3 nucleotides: TGTGCCACCAGCAGAGATGGGGGGGGCGAGCAGTACTTC.

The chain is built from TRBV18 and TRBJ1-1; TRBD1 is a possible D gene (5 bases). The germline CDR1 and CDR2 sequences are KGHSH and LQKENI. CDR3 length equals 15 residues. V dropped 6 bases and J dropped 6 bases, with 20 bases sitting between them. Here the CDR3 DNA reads TGTGCCAGCTCGCGGAGCGGGACCCCTCTGGCTGAAGCTTTCTTT. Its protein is CASSRSGTPLAEAFF.

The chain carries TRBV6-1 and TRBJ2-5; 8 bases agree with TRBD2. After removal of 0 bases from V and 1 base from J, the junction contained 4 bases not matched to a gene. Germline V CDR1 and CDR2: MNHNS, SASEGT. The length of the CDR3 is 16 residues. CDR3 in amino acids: CASSEALSGGQETQYF. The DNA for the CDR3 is TGTGCCAGCAGTGAAGCGCTCAGCGGGGGCCAAGAGACCCAGTACTTC.

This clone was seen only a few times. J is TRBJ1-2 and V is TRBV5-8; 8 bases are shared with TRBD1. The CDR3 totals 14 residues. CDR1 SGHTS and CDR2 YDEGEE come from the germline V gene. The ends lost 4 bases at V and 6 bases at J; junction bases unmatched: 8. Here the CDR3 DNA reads TGTGCCAGCAGCCAATTGACAGGGGTCGATGGCTACACCTTC. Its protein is CASSQLTGVDGYTF. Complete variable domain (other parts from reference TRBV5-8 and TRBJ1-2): EAGVTQSPTHLIKTRGQQATLRCSPISGHTSVYWYQQALGLGLQFLLWYDEGEERNRGNFPPRFSGRQFPNYSSELNVNALELEDSALYLCASSQLTGVDGYTFGSGTRLTVV.

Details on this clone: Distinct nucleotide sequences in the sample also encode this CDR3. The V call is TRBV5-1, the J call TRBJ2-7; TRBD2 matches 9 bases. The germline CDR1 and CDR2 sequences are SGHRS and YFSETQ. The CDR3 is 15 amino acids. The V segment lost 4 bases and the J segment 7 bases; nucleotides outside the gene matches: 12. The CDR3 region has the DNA TGCGCCAGCAGCACTACAGCGGGAGGACCGGGGGAGCAGTACTTC. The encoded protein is CASSTTAGGPGEQYF.

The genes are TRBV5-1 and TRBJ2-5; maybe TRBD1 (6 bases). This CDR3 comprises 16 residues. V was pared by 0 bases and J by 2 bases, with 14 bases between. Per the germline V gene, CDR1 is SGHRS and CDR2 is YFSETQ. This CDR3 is CASSLGAGEIQETQYF. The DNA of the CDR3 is TGCGCCAGCAGCTTGGGGGCAGGGGAAATACAAGAGACCCAGTACTTC.

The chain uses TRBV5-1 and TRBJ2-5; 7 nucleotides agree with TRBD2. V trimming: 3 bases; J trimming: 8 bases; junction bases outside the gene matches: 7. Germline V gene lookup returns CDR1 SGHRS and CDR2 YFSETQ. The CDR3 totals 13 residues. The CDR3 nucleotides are TGCGCCAGCAGCTCGATGGGAGGGGAAACCCAGTACTTC. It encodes CASSSMGGETQYF. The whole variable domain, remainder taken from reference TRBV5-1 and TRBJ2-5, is KAGVTQTPRYLIKTRGQQVTLSCSPISGHRSVSWYQQTPGQGLQFLFEYFSETQRNKGNFPGRFSGRQFSNSRSEMNVSTLELGDSALYLCASSSMGGETQYFGPGTRLLVL.

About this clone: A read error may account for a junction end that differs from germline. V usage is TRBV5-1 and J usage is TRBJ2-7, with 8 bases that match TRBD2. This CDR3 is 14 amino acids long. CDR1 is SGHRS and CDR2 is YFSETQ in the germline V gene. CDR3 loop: CASNLGTRPYEQYF. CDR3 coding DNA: TGCGCCAGCAACTTGGGGACTAGACCCTACGAGCAGTACTTC.

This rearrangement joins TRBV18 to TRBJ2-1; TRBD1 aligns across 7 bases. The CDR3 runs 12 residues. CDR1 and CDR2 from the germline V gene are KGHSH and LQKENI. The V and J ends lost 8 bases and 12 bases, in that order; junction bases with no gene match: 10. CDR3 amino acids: CASTPDRVGQFF. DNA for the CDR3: TGTGCCAGCACGCCTGACAGGGTTGGGCAGTTCTTC.

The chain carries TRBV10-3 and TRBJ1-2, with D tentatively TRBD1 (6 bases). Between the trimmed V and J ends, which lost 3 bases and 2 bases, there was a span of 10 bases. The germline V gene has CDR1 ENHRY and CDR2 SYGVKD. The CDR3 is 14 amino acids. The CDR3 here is CAISDSQGNYGYTF. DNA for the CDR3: TGTGCCATCAGTGATAGTCAGGGGAACTATGGCTACACCTTC.

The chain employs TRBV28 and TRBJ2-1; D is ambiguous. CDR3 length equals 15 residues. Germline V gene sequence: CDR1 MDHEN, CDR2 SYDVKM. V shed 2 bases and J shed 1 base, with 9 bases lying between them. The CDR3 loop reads CASSLAAASYNEQFF. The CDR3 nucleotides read TGTGCCAGCAGTTTAGCGGCGGCATCCTACAATGAGCAGTTCTTC.

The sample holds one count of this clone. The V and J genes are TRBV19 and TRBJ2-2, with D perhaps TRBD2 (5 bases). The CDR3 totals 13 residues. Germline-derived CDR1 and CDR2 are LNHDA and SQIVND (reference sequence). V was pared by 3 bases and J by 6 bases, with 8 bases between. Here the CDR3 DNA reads TGTGCCAGTAGTATCTTTAGCGCCGGGGAGCTGTTTTTT. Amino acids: CASSIFSAGELFF.

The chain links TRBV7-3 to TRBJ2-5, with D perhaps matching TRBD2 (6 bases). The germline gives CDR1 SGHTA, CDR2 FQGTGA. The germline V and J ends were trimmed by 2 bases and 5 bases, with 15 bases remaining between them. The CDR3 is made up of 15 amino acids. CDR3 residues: CASSLGGPAVETQYF. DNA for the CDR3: TGTGCCAGCAGCTTAGGAGGGCCGGCGGTTGAGACCCAGTACTTC.

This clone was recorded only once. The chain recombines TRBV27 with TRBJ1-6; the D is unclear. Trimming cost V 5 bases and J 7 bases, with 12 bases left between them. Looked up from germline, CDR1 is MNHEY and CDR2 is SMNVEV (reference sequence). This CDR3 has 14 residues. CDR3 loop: CASSPNIGNSPLHF. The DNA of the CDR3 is TGTGCCAGCAGTCCAAACATTGGCAATTCACCCCTCCACTTT.

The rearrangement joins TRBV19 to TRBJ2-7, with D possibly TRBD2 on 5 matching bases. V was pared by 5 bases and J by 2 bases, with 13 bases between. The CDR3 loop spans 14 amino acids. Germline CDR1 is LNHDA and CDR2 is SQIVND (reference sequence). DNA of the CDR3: TGTGCCAGTAGTTCCCCGGAGGAGGCCTACGAGCAGTACTTC. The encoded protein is CASSSPEEAYEQYF.

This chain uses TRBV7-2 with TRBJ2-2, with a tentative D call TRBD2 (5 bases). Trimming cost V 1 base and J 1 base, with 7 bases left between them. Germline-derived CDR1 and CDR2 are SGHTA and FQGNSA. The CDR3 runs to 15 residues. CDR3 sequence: CASSLVRGNTGELFF. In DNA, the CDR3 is TGTGCCAGCAGCTTAGTACGGGGGAACACCGGGGAGCTGTTTTTT.

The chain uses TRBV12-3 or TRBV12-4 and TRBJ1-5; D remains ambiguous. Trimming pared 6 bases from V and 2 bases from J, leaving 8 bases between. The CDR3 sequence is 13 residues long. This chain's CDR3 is CASRPEGNQPQHF. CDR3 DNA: TGTGCCAGCAGACCGGAGGGCAATCAGCCCCAGCATTTT.

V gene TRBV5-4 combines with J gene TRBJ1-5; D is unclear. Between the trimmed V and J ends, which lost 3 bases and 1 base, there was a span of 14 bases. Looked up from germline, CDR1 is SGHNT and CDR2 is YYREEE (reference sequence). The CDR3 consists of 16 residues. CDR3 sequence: CASSSTPSASNQPQHF. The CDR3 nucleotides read TGTGCCAGCAGCTCGACACCCTCGGCGAGCAATCAGCCCCAGCATTTT.

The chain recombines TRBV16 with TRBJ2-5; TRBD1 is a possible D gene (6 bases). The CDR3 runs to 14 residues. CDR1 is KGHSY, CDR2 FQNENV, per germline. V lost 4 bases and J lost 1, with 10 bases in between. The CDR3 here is CASSPDSFQETQYF. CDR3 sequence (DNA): TGTGCCAGCAGCCCGGACAGTTTCCAAGAGACCCAGTACTTC. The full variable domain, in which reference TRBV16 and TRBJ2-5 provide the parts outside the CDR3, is GEEVAQTPKHLVRGEGQKAKLYCAPIKGHSYVFWYQQVLKNEFKFLISFQNENVFDETGMPKERFSAKCLPNSPCSLEIQATKLEDSAVYFCASSPDSFQETQYFGPGTRLLVL.

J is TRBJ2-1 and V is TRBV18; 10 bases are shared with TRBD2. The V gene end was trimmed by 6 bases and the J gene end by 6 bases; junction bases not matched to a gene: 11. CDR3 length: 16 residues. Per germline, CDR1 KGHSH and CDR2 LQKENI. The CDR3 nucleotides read TGTGCCAGCTCGACATACCAGCGGGAGGGCACCAATGAGCAGTTCTTC. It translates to CASSTYQREGTNEQFF.

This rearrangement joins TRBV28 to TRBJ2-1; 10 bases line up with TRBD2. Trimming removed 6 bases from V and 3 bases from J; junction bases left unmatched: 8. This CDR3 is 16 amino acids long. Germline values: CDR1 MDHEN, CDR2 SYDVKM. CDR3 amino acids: CASRPTSGTFYNEQFF. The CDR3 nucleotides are TGTGCCAGCAGGCCTACTAGCGGGACGTTCTACAATGAGCAGTTCTTC.

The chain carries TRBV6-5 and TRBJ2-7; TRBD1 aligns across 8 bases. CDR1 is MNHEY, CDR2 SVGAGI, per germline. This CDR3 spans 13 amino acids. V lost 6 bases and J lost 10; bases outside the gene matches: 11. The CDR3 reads CASRIGTGFFQYF. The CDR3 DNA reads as TGTGCCAGCAGGATAGGGACAGGCTTTTTCCAGTACTTC.

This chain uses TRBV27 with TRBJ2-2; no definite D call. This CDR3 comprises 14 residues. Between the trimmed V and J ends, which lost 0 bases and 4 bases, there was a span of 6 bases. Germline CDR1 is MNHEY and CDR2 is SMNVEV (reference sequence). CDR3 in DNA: TGTGCCAGCAGTTTATCGGCAACCACCGGGGAGCTGTTTTTT. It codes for CASSLSATTGELFF.

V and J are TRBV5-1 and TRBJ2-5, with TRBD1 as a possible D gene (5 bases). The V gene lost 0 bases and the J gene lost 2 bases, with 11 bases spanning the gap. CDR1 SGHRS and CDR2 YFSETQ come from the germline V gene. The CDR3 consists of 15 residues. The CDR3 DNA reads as TGCGCCAGCAGCTTGGATGGCCGGACACAAGAGACCCAGTACTTC. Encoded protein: CASSLDGRTQETQYF.

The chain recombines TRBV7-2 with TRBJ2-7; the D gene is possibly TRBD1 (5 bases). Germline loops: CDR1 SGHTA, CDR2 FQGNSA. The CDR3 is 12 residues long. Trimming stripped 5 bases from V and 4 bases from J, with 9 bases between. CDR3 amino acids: CASSTQGYEQYF. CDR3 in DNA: TGTGCCAGCAGCACCCAGGGTTACGAGCAGTACTTC.